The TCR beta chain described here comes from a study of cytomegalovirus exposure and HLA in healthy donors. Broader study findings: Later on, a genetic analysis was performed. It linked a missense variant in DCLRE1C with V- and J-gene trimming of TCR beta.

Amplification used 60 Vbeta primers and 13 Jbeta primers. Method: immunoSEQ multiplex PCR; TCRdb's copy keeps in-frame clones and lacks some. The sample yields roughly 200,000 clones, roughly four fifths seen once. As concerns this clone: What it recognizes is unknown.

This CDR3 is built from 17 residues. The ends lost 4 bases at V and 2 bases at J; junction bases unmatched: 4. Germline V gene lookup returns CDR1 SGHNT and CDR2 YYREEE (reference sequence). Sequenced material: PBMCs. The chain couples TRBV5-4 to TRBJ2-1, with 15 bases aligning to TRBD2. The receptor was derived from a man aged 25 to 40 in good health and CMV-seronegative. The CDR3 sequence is CASSAGLAGGAYNEQFF. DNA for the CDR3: TGTGCCAGCAGCGCGGGACTAGCGGGGGGAGCCTACAATGAGCAGTTCTTC.